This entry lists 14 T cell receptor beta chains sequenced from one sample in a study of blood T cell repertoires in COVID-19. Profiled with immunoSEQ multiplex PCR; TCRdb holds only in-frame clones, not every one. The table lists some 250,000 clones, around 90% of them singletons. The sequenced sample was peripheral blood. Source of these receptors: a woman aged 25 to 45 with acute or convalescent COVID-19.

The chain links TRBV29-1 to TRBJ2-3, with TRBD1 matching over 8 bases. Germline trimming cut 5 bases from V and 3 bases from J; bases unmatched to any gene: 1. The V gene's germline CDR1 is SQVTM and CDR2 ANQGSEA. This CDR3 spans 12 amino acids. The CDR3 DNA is TGCAGCGTTCGACAGGGGACAGATACGCAGTATTTT. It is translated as CSVRQGTDTQYF.

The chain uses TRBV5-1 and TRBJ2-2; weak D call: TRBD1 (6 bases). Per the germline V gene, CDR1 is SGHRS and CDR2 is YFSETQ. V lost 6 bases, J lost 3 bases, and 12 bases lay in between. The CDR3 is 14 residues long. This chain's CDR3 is CASTRDIYTGELFF. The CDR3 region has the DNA TGCGCCAGCACCCGGGACATCTACACCGGGGAGCTGTTTTTT.

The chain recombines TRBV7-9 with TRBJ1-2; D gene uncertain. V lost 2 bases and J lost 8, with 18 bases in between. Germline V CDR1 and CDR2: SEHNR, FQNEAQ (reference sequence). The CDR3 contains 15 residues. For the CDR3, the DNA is TGTGCCAGCAGCTTATATCCCACGGCGGTCCCCGGCTACACCTTC. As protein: CASSLYPTAVPGYTF.

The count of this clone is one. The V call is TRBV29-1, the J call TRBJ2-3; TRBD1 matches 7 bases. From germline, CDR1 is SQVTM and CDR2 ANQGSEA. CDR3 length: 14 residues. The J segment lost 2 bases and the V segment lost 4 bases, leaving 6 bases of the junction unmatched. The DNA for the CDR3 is TGCAGCGTTGGATGGGGGACAGACACAGATACGCAGTATTTT. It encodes CSVGWGTDTDTQYF.

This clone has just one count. In DNA form, the CDR3 reads TGTGCCAGTAGTAGAGGGGGACTAGCGGGAGGTCGAGCTAATGCCTACGAGCAGTACTTC. Translation: CASSRGGLAGGRANAYEQYF. The V call is TRBV19, the J call TRBJ2-7; 15 bases fit TRBD2. Germline assignment: CDR1 LNHDA and CDR2 SQIVND (reference sequence). Trimming cost V 4 bases and J 2 bases; bases outside gene matches: 15. This CDR3 has 20 residues.

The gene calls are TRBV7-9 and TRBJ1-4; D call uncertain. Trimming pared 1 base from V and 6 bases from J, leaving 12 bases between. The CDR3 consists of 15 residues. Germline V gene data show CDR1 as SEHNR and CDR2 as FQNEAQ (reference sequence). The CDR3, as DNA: TGTGCCAGCAGCTTAGGGGTGACTTGGGATGAAAAACTGTTTTTT. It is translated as CASSLGVTWDEKLFF.

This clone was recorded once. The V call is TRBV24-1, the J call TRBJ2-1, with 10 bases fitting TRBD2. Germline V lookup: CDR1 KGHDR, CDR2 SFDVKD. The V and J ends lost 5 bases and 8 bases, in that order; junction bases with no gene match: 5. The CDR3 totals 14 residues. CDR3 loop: CATSGAGGPDEQFF. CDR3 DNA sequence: TGTGCCACCAGTGGAGCGGGAGGGCCGGATGAGCAGTTCTTC.

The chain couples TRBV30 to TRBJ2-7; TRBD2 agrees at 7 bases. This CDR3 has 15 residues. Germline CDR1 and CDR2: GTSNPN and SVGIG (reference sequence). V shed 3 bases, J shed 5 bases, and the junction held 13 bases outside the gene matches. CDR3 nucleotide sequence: TGTGCCTGGAGGGAGGGCAGCGGGGCCTGGAACGAGCAGTACTTC. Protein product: CAWREGSGAWNEQYF. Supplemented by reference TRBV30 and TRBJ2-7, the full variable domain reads SQTIHQWPATLVQPVGSPLSLECTVEGTSNPNLYWYRQAAGRGLQLLFYSVGIGQISSEVPQNLSASRPQDRQFILSSKKLLLSDSGFYLCAWREGSGAWNEQYFGPGTRLTVT.

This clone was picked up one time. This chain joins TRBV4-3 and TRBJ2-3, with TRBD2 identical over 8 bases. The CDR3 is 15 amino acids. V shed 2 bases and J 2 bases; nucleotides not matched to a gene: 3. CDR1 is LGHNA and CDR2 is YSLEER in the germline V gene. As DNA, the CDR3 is TGCGCCAGCAGCCAAACTAGCGGACACACAGATACGCAGTATTTT. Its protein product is CASSQTSGHTDTQYF.

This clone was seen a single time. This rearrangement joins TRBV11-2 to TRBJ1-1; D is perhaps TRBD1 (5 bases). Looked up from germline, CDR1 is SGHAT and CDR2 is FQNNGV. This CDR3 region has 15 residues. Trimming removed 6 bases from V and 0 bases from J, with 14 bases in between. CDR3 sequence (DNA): TGTGCCAGCAGGAACTACCAGGGCATGAACACTGAAGCTTTCTTT. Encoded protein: CASRNYQGMNTEAFF. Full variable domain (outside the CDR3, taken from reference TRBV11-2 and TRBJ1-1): EAGVAQSPRYKIIEKRQSVAFWCNPISGHATLYWYQQILGQGPKLLIQFQNNGVVDDSQLPKDRFSAERLKGVDSTLKIQPAKLEDSAVYLCASRNYQGMNTEAFFGQGTRLTVV.

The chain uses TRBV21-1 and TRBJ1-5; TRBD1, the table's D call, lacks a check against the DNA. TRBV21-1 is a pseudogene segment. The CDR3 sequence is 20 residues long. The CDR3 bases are TGTGCCAGCAGCAAACCTTACTTGGGACAGGGAATTGCTAGCAATCAGCCCCAGCATTTT. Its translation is CASSKPYLGQGIASNQPQHF.

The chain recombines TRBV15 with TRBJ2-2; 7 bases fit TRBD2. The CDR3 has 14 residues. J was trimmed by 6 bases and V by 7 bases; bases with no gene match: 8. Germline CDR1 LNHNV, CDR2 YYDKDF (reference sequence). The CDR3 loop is CATTHFGGAGELFF. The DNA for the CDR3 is TGTGCCACCACCCACTTTGGGGGGGCCGGGGAGCTGTTTTTT.

The CDR3 spells CASSRTGGPNEKLFF. CDR3 nucleotide sequence: TGTGCCAGCAGCCGGACAGGGGGGCCTAATGAAAAACTGTTTTTT. The chain combines TRBV7-9 with TRBJ1-4, with TRBD1 matching 10 bases. Germline V CDR1 and CDR2: SEHNR, FQNEAQ (reference sequence). V was pared by 5 bases and J by 3 bases, with 3 bases of the junction left unmatched. CDR3 length equals 15 residues.

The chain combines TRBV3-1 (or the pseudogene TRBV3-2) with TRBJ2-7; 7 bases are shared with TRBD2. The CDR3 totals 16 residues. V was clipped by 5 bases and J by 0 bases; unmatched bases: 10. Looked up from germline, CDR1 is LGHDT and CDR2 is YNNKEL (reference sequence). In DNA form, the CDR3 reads TGTGCCAGCAGCTCATTCCCAGCTAGCGGCTCCTACGAGCAGTACTTC. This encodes CASSSFPASGSYEQYF.